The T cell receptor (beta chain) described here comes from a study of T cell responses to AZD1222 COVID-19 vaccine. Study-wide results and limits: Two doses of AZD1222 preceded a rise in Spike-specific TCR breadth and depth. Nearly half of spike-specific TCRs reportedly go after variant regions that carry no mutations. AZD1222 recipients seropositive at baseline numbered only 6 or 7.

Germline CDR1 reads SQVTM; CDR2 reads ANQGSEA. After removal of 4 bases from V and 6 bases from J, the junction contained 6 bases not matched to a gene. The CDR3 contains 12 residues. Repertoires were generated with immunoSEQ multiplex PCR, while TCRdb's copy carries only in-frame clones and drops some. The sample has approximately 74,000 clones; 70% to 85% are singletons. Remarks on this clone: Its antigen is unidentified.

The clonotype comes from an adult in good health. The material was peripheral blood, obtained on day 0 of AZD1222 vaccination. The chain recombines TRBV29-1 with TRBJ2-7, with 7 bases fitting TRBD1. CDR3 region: CSVGDRVREQYF. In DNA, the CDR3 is TGCAGCGTTGGTGACAGGGTCCGCGAGCAGTACTTC.